The clone carrying this TCR beta chain was picked up many times. Its target is unknown. This entry is derived from a study of T-cell reconstitution after alpha-beta-depleted transplantation in children. Study observations and caveats: Surviving recipient cells, namely T cells and thymic progenitors, were the source of high day-60 TCRbeta diversity in some patients.

A library of TCRbeta sequences, prepared with unique molecular identifiers, was generated. A single record per CDR3 protein comes from TCRdb applying MiXCR to the PCR reads. Counted here are over 450,000 distinct CDR3 sequences, approximately 10% occurring once; the ten biggest clones make up around 2%. This CDR3 has 15 residues. Per germline, CDR1 LGHDT and CDR2 YNNKEL (reference sequence). The V end lost 0 bases, the J end lost 2 bases, and 11 bases lay between the germline ends. Source: PBMCs, taken before TCRalphabeta/CD19-depleted stem cell transplant. J is TRBJ2-7 and V is TRBV3-1, with D unresolved. The sequence was collected from a child aged 2-15 years with inherited bone marrow failure, due to receive a stem cell transplant. The CDR3 bases are TGTGCCAGCAGCCAAGATCACTACAGTACCTACGAGCAGTACTTC. This translates into CASSQDHYSTYEQYF.